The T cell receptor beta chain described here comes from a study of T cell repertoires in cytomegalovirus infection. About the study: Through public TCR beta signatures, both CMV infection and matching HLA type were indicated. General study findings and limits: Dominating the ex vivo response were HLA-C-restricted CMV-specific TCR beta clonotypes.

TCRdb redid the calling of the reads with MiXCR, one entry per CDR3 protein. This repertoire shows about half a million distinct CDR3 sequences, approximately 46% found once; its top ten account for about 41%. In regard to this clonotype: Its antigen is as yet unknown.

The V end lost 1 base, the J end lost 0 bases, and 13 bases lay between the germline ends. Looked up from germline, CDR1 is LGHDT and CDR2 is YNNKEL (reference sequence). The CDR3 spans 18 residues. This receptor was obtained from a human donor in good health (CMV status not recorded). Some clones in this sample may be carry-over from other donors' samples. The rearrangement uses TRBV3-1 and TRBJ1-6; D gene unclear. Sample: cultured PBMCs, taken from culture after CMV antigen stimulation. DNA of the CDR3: TGTGCCAGCAGCCAAGGGAAGGGAACTAGCTCCTATAATTCACCCCTCCACTTT. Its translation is CASSQGKGTSSYNSPLHF.